This T cell receptor (beta chain) was recorded in a study of blood T cell repertoires in COVID-19 (dated by TCRdb to about 2020). For context, the study as a whole: Collaborator samples came from the United States, Italy and Spain and covered acute and convalescent phases of COVID-19. The material from the prospective study consisted of cDNA or gDNA derived from T cells, B-cell-depleted T cells, or PBMCs. Where available, HLA class I and class II types were obtained from metadata supplied by the sample provider rather than from assay-based typing. Sample metadata almost always included a de-identified subject ID, COVID-19 status, age in years and sex. Samples were obtained from the ongoing ImmuneRACE study (first 160 participants) and from approximately 1,200 subjects provided by 6 global collaborators. Subjects who had been exposed to COVID-19, were actively infected with it, or had recovered from it provided the deeply sampled blood TCRbeta repertoires that made up the dataset. A freely available public database, intended as a resource for researchers studying the immune response to SARS-CoV-2, is where the repertoires were released. On the study overall, not on this receptor specifically: How much clinical and demographic metadata was included differed by source and by participant, and the metadata was provided uncurated.

Collaborating institutions collected whole blood in K2EDTA tubes following their own protocols. Collaborator samples were shipped for TCRbeta analysis as frozen whole blood, isolated PBMCs, or DNA extracted from either sample type. TCRbeta CDR3 regions were amplified from genomic DNA using the immunoSEQ Assay, a bias-controlled multiplex PCR. The study's processing was this. Nucleated cell counts per sample were estimated from amplification of reference gene primers within the assay. To quantify the absolute abundance of each unique TCRbeta CDR3 rearrangement, sequence reads were collapsed and filtered. For each sample, productive Simpson clonality was calculated as the square root of Simpson's diversity index over productive rearrangements. TCRdb mirrors the immuneACCESS table, restricted to in-frame sequences. Some clones are absent from its copies; in checked studies, under half trace to an unresolved V gene, and the reason for the others is unknown. V and J calls and clone size are given by that table; D and trimming were obtained from the DNA. The sample contains 380,000 or so clones, about 90% of them found a single time. The ten largest clones capture over 1% of the sample.

According to the germline V gene, CDR1 reads SGHRS and CDR2 reads YFSETQ. V is trimmed back by 1 base and J by 5 bases, and the junction contains 9 bases that no gene match accounts for. Taken from cysteine to phenylalanine, the CDR3 has 16 residues. Of all the DNA, just the CDR3 is kept, 48 bases in frame from base 1. To note about this clone: The antigen it binds to is not known. No base quality values were provided; no much bigger clone lies one nucleotide off.

The receptor comes from a man in his forties with acute or convalescent COVID-19. Specimen: peripheral blood. The receptor chain draws on TRBV5-1 and TRBJ1-2; 9 central bases correspond to TRBD1. The DNA reads TGCGCCAGCAGCTTGTTGTTCGGGACAGGGTCGTATGGCTACACCTTC. Translated, it reads CASSLLFGTGSYGYTF.